Listed below are T cell receptor beta chains from one sample, sequenced in a study of persistence of HIV-infected CD4 T cells. The antigens for these receptors are not known. Some clones are missing from TCRdb's copy, which holds only in-frame ones; the method was immunoSEQ multiplex PCR. Of fewer than 15,000 clones listed, 66% are singletons. The starting material was CD4+ T cells sorted from PBMCs after approximately 20-hour stimulation, obtained from a patient who received antiretroviral therapy. The receptors here all came from an adult man with HIV who was CMV-seropositive. The CDR3 runs from the conserved cysteine through the conserved F or W. D genes are given only for firm matches. Expanded clones are given a class, and other clones once, few, many or no size at all.

>.|.|TRBJ1-4|TRBV7-9
CASSFRGEGRLLNEKLFF
TGTGCCAGCAGCTTTCGAGGGGAGGGGAGGCTACTCAATGAAAAACTGTTTTTT
>TRBD2|.|TRBJ2-1|TRBV6-1
CASSDIGTSGSNEQFF
TGTGCCAGCAGTGACATTGGGACTAGCGGGTCCAATGAGCAGTTCTTC
>.|medium-sized|TRBJ2-6|TRBV3-1/TRBV3-2
CASSQDLGTGANVLTF
TGTGCCAGCAGCCAAGATTTAGGGACTGGGGCCAACGTCCTGACTTTC
>TRBD1|.|TRBJ1-1|TRBV12-5
CASGLQGAAEAFF
TGTGCTAGTGGTTTGCAGGGGGCGGCTGAAGCTTTCTTT
>.|.|TRBJ2-2|TRBV24-1
CATSDGYGHGELFF
TGTGCCACCAGTGACGGGTATGGCCACGGGGAGCTGTTTTTT
>.|.|TRBJ1-1|TRBV6-5
CASSLNLNTEAFF
TGTGCCAGCAGTCTAAATCTGAACACTGAAGCTTTCTTT
>.|.|TRBJ1-6|TRBV6-5
CASRSAGLNSPLHF
TGTGCCAGCAGGTCTGCAGGGCTCAATTCACCCCTCCACTTT
>TRBD1|medium-sized|TRBJ2-2|TRBV7-2
CASSLGDRASTGELFF
TGTGCCAGCAGCTTAGGGGACAGGGCTTCCACCGGGGAGCTGTTTTTT
>.|.|TRBJ1-1|TRBV28
CASNYPGTQRTEAFF
TGTGCCAGCAACTATCCAGGGACCCAACGGACTGAAGCTTTCTTT
>TRBD2|.|TRBJ2-2|TRBV7-2
CASRSPGLANTGELFF
TGTGCCAGCAGGTCCCCGGGACTAGCGAACACCGGGGAGCTGTTTTTT
>.|.|TRBJ2-4|TRBV28
CASSSRTEGNIQYF
TGTGCCAGCAGTTCCCGGACGGAGGGGAACATTCAGTACTTC
>.|.|TRBJ1-6|TRBV19
CASSIGIVRSSPLHF
TGTGCCAGTAGTATCGGGATTGTCCGATCGTCACCCCTCCACTTT
>.|.|TRBJ2-2|TRBV10-3
CAIQEGTSVGELFF
TGTGCCATCCAGGAGGGGACCTCGGTCGGGGAGCTGTTTTTT
>.|.|TRBJ2-1|TRBV7-2
CASSLFPPGSKTYNEQFF
TGTGCCAGCAGCTTATTCCCCCCCGGGTCAAAGACCTACAATGAGCAGTTCTTC
>.|.|TRBJ2-2|TRBV11-3
CASSPSLGPGELFF
TGTGCCAGCAGCCCATCGTTGGGGCCCGGGGAGCTGTTTTTT
>.|medium-sized|TRBJ1-1|TRBV19
CASSGRAKAEAFF
TGTGCCAGTAGCGGCAGGGCTAAGGCTGAAGCTTTCTTT
>TRBD1|medium-sized|TRBJ2-7|TRBV19
CASSKFTGGGGPYEQYF
TGTGCCAGTAGTAAATTCACAGGGGGCGGAGGGCCCTACGAGCAGTACTTC
>.|.|TRBJ2-7|TRBV19
CASSIEGRGLGEYF
TGTGCCAGTAGTATAGAAGGACGGGGCCTGGGGGAGTACTTC
>TRBD2|.|TRBJ2-5|TRBV3-1/TRBV3-2
CASSQGKGGLAETQYF
TGTGCCAGCAGCCAAGGAAAAGGGGGACTAGCTGAGACCCAGTACTTC
>.|.|TRBJ1-2|TRBV6-2/TRBV6-3
CASSLRTGYGYTF
TGTGCCAGCAGCTTACGGACGGGCTATGGCTACACCTTC
>TRBD2|large|TRBJ2-7|TRBV5-6
CASSLNGLAGSEQYF
TGTGCCAGCAGCTTGAATGGGCTAGCGGGATCCGAGCAGTACTTC
>TRBD1|.|TRBJ2-7|TRBV28
CASSPWGTGSHEQYF
TGTGCCAGCAGTCCCTGGGGGACAGGGAGCCACGAGCAGTACTTC
>.|.|TRBJ1-1|TRBV6-5
CASSFRSEDTEAFF
TGTGCCAGCAGTTTCCGGAGTGAGGACACTGAAGCTTTCTTT
>.|.|TRBJ2-2|TRBV30
CAWQDAGELFF
TGTGCCTGGCAGGATGCCGGGGAGCTGTTTTTT
>.|.|TRBJ2-2|TRBV12-3/TRBV12-4
CASSRSTGELFF
TGTGCCAGCAGTCGGAGCACCGGGGAGCTGTTTTTT
>.|few|TRBJ2-7|TRBV5-4
CASSLVGYEQYF
TGTGCCAGCAGCTTGGTGGGGTACGAGCAGTACTTC
>.|.|TRBJ1-1|TRBV23-1
CASSQSGTDEAFF
TGCGCCAGCAGTCAATCGGGAACAGATGAAGCTTTCTTT
>.|.|TRBJ2-3|TRBV2
CASSLSPQITDTQYF
TGTGCCAGCAGCCTTAGTCCGCAGATCACAGATACGCAGTATTTT
>TRBD1|.|TRBJ1-2|TRBV7-9
CASSLDRYGYTF
TGTGCCAGCAGCCTGGACAGGTACGGCTACACCTTC
>.|once|TRBJ1-1|TRBV28
CASSSRAQAFF
TGTGCCAGCAGTTCCCGGGCCCAAGCTTTCTTT
>.|few|TRBJ1-2|TRBV7-2
CASSPYHDKDGYTF
TGTGCCAGCAGCCCGTACCACGACAAGGATGGCTACACCTTC
>.|once|TRBJ1-4|TRBV7-8
CASSLEALTNEKLFF
TGTGCCAGCAGCTTAGAGGCGCTTACTAATGAAAAACTGTTTTTT
>.|medium-sized|TRBJ1-1|TRBV5-1
CASSPRDKVEGVNTEAFF
TGCGCCAGCAGCCCGAGGGACAAGGTCGAGGGGGTGAACACTGAAGCTTTCTTT
>TRBD1|.|TRBJ1-5|TRBV7-2
CASSLEGTGAQHF
TGTGCCAGCAGCTTAGAGGGGACAGGAGCCCAGCATTTT
>.|.|TRBJ1-2|TRBV19
CASSIDHGGNGYTF
TGTGCCAGTAGTATAGATCATGGGGGGAATGGCTACACCTTC
>TRBD2|.|TRBJ2-1|TRBV6-5
CASSYSASGMGEQFF
TGTGCCAGCAGTTACTCGGCTAGCGGGATGGGTGAGCAGTTCTTC
>TRBD1|.|TRBJ2-5|TRBV19
CAITNRGGETQYF
TGTGCCATCACCAACAGGGGCGGTGAGACCCAGTACTTC